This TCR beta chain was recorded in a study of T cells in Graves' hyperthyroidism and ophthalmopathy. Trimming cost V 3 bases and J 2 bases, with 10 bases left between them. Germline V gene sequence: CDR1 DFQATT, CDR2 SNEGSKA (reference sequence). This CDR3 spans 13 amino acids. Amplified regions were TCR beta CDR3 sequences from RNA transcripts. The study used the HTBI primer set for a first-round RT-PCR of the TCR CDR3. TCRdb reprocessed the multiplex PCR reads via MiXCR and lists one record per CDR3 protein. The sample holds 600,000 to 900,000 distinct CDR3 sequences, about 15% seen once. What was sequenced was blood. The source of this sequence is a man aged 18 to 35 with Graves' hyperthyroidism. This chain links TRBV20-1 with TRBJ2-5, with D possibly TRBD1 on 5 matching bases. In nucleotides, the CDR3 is TGCAGTGCTAGGGACCGACAGCAAGAGACCCAGTACTTC. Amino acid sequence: CSARDRQQETQYF.